This T cell receptor beta chain was identified during a study of shared clonotypes between healthy human individuals. Study context: Used for every donor were three CD4 naive, three CD4 memory, two CD8 naive and one CD8 memory plate.

It was across several immunoSEQ plates that each subset's genomic DNA was evenly split. Data came from immunoSEQ multiplex PCR; TCRdb stores just in-frame clones and leaves some out. The sample carries roughly 2.5 million clones, roughly nine tenths recorded once. Germline-derived CDR1 and CDR2 are MGHDK and SYGVNS. The CDR3 contains 15 residues. The J segment lost 4 bases and the V segment lost 5 bases, leaving 5 bases of the junction unmatched. Findings and caveats of the study: Relative to clonotypes present in all four donors, those not shared had lower generation probabilities. Only a few donors were included, so the genetic and exposure-history diversity represented was limited.

The table lists this clone with a count of one. The antigen remains undetermined. The identical CDR3 is also encoded by other nucleotide sequences in the sample. The receptor was isolated from a man between 18 and 29 years old in good health. Material for sequencing was naive CD4+ T cells sorted from blood. The subset here: CD45RA+ positively selected. The chain links TRBV25-1 to TRBJ2-1; 10 bases align to TRBD1. Here the CDR3 reads CASSRDRGLYNEQFF. The CDR3 DNA sequence: TGTGCCAGCAGTCGAGACAGGGGGCTGTACAATGAGCAGTTCTTC. Drawing the rest from reference TRBV25-1 and TRBJ2-1, the complete variable domain is EADIYQTPRYLVIGTGKKITLECSQTMGHDKMYWYQQDPGMELHLIHYSYGVNSTEKGDLSSESTVSRIRTEHFPLTLESARPSHTSQYLCASSRDRGLYNEQFFGPGTRLTVL.